The 8 T cell receptor beta chains reported below all come from one sample, sequenced in a study of blood T cell repertoires in COVID-19. Generated by immunoSEQ multiplex PCR, the TCRdb table keeps only in-frame clones and is missing some. The table lists 250,000 or so clones, more than 75% of them singletons. Sequences were obtained from peripheral blood. These receptors were obtained from a woman between 40 and 50 years old who had recovered from COVID-19.

The rearrangement uses TRBV29-1 and TRBJ1-6; D possibly corresponds to TRBD1 (6 bases). Trimming stripped 4 bases from V and 0 bases from J, with 16 bases between. This CDR3 spans 17 amino acids. From germline, CDR1 is SQVTM and CDR2 ANQGSEA. Written as DNA, the CDR3 is TGCAGCGTTGGGGGCAGGGGTGGGAGCTCCTATAATTCACCCCTCCACTTT. It specifies CSVGGRGGSSYNSPLHF.

This clone was seen a handful of times. This chain joins TRBV27 and TRBJ1-6, with a tentative D call TRBD1 (6 bases). This CDR3 has 13 residues. Germline assignment: CDR1 MNHEY and CDR2 SMNVEV (reference sequence). V dropped 5 bases and J dropped 13 bases, with 15 bases sitting between them. The CDR3 nucleotides are TGTGCCAGCAGTCACCCTACAGGGCGCCCCCTCCACTTT. This sequence encodes CASSHPTGRPLHF.

The rearrangement uses TRBV5-1 and TRBJ1-3, with unresolved D. The V and J ends lost 0 bases and 4 bases respectively, with 14 bases between them. Germline lookup yields CDR1 SGHRS and CDR2 YFSETQ. The CDR3 runs to 16 residues. The CDR3 DNA reads TGCGCCAGCAGCTTGGGTCCTCCTTCCCCCGGAAACACCATATATTTT. Residues: CASSLGPPSPGNTIYF. Drawing the rest from reference TRBV5-1 and TRBJ1-3, the complete variable domain is KAGVTQTPRYLIKTRGQQVTLSCSPISGHRSVSWYQQTPGQGLQFLFEYFSETQRNKGNFPGRFSGRQFSNSRSEMNVSTLELGDSALYLCASSLGPPSPGNTIYFGEGSWLTVV.

The chain recombines TRBV24-1 with TRBJ1-1, with 7 bases that match TRBD1. V lost 3 bases, J lost 4 bases, and 7 bases stayed unmatched. The V gene's germline CDR1 is KGHDR and CDR2 SFDVKD. CDR3 length: 15 amino acids. The CDR3, as DNA: TGTGCCACCAGTGATGGAACAGGGGAGGTCACTGAAGCTTTCTTT. Its translation: CATSDGTGEVTEAFF.

The genes are TRBV10-2 and TRBJ1-2; D is undetermined. Deletions cut 4 bases from V and 3 bases from J, with 15 bases between. CDR1 WSHSY and CDR2 SAAADI come from the germline V gene. The CDR3 sequence is 15 residues long. In DNA form, the CDR3 reads TGCGCCAGCAGTGCAACCCCCGGGTTGGACTATGGCTACACCTTC. Residues: CASSATPGLDYGYTF.

Written as DNA, the CDR3 is TGTGCCAGCAGTTTAGTCGCGGGAGCGTCCTGGGACAATGAGCAGTTCTTC. It specifies CASSLVAGASWDNEQFF. The J gene is TRBJ2-1, the V gene TRBV27; 7 positions agree with TRBD2. Germline CDR1 MNHEY, CDR2 SMNVEV (reference sequence). CDR3 length: 17 residues. V shed 2 bases and J 5 bases; nucleotides not matched to a gene: 12.

V and J are TRBV4-3 and TRBJ2-5; a possible D gene is TRBD2 (5 bases). Germline-derived CDR1 and CDR2 are LGHNA and YSLEER. Trimming shortened V by 5 bases and J by 4 bases, and 11 bases separated the two germline ends. The CDR3 sequence is 13 residues long. The CDR3 reads CASSGRALETQYF. CDR3 coding DNA: TGCGCCAGCAGCGGGCGGGCCCTAGAGACCCAGTACTTC.

This chain joins TRBV9 and TRBJ2-1; D is perhaps TRBD2 (5 bases). This CDR3 region has 16 residues. Germline V gives CDR1 SGDLS, CDR2 YYNGEE. V was pared by 0 bases and J by 12 bases, with 22 bases between. CDR3 sequence (DNA): TGTGCCAGCAGCGTAGGGGCTAGTGGAGGCCATCTCGGGCAGTTCTTC. Translating it yields CASSVGASGGHLGQFF.